What follows is one TCR beta chain and its context. Its antigen remains unidentified. Base qualities were left out, and no much larger clone turns up one base away. The library was produced with the immunoSEQ multiplex PCR assay. A mixture of 60 forward primers for TCR Vbeta segments and 13 reverse primers for TCR Jbeta segments was used in the multiplex PCR. The CDR3 region of rearranged TCR beta genes was amplified from genomic DNA by a multiplex PCR assay. The Illumina HiSeq System was used to sequence the amplified TCR beta libraries as 87-base-pair reads. The study's own analysis went as follows. In a later analysis, tens of millions of unique TCR beta chains were counted across the roughly 670 repertoires, and around 11 million of these chains were shared by at least two donors. A nearest-neighbor algorithm error-corrected the raw reads and collapsed the reads into unique sequences, merging closely related sequences to remove PCR and sequencing errors. To assign V, D and J gene segments, CDR3 sequences were aligned to IMGT reference sequences. For a sequence to be retained, at least a six-nucleotide match to both a V gene segment and a J gene segment was required. Rearrangements were called productive when the CDR3 lacked stop codons and stayed in frame with V and J; all others were non-productive. CDR3 was defined by IMGT convention, running from the second conserved V-encoded cysteine to the conserved J-encoded phenylalanine. The earlier analysis of 500 to 650 of the donors excluded any sequence lacking an unambiguous match to a single V gene segment. In an earlier analysis of approximately 560 of the donors, a V segment was called functional when productive rearrangements were above 56.7%, and segregating when the standard deviation between donors exceeded 5%. A statistical classification framework was developed to diagnose cytomegalovirus status using the catalog of TCR beta chain sequences. V and J gene assignment, in a later analysis, came from comparing TCR nucleotide sequences with IMGT/GENE-DB human TR gene sequences. In a later analysis, CDR3 sequences and most-parsimonious VDJ recombination scenarios were assigned using the TCRdist pipeline. In a later analysis, each TCR beta chain was defined by its CDR3 amino acid sequence together with its V-gene family, and reads lacking a unique V-gene family were excluded. To address suspected cross-contamination and a sequencing artifact, a later analysis removed a few hundred highly shared, low-generation-probability nucleotide sequences. For each public chain, a later analysis derived a clonal expansion index from normalized ranks of inferred template counts within each repertoire. Generation probabilities in a later analysis came from a VDJ recombination model fitted to out-of-frame rearrangements, and those results were checked against IGoR. In a later analysis, TCR-TCR, TCR-HLA and TCR-CMV co-occurrence was scored with hypergeometric tests, and a repertoire-size bias correction was applied to TCR pairs. In a later analysis, false discovery rates were estimated by permuting HLA or CMV assignments 20 times. In a later analysis, co-occurring TCRs were grouped using DBSCAN, and TCRdist sequence similarity was added for clustering within HLA-allele-positive subsets. Co-occurrence clustering excluded repertoires with fewer than 30,000 or more than 120,000 public chains, plus five with anomalous nucleotide sharing. Not all clones reach the TCRdb copy of this immuneACCESS table, which keeps in-frame sequences only. Checked studies attribute under half of the gap to unresolved V genes and leave the rest unexplained. The V and J calls and clone size are taken from that table; D and trimming were inferred from the DNA. The sample has under 120,000 clones on record, about 70% of them singletons. Of the sample, about 2.8% falls within the top ten clones.

Trimming removed 7 bases from V and 4 bases from J, leaving 16 bases between the germline ends. The germline V gene encodes CDR1 MNHEY and CDR2 SMNVEV (reference sequence). The CDR3, from cysteine to phenylalanine, totals 14 residues. The CDR3 DNA has 42 bases and is translated from base 1. The data originate from a study of cytomegalovirus exposure and HLA in healthy donors (dated by TCRdb to 2017 to 2019). Background on the whole study: An earlier analysis of approximately 640 of the donors reported 276 Gb of sequence data and 100 million to 130 million unique TCR beta sequences from 150 million to 200 million T cells. The number of donors typed differed by locus, with roughly 620-640 for A, B, C, DRB1 and DQB1, 522 for DQA1, 600 to 610 for DPA1, and approximately 470 for DPB1. A later genetic analysis used genome-wide SNP genotypes for about 60% of the 666 donors, treating that subset as a discovery cohort. To predict cytomegalovirus infection status, the study brought together high-throughput TCR immunosequencing, statistical association of individual TCRs with disease status, and machine learning. Donor age, sex, ethnicity and CMV serostatus were collected together with the repertoire data. Rather than drawing on any new phenotypic data, the later analysis identified candidate immune exposures from TCR beta sequences and the way those sequences occurred across donors. In an earlier analysis of roughly 600 of the donors, high-throughput TCR beta sequencing was used to judge whether each TCR beta V gene segment behaved as functional or pseudogenic. Because of strong linkage in the cohort, roughly five DR-DQ haplotypes were treated as single units for association and clustering. Class I and class II HLA loci were covered by the typing at four-digit resolution. Of the roughly 410 genotyped donors, approximately 81% were placed in the genetic ancestry cluster associated with self-reported Caucasian donors. The study aimed to test whether signatures of past pathogen exposure could be identified by cataloging public T cell receptors. An early release covering some 640 HLA-typed donors comprised about 320 gigabases of sequencing data and approximately 80 million unique TCR sequences. Besides the first cohort of 500 to 700 subjects, a separate validation cohort made up of roughly 130 different subjects was used. Using immunosequencing, the study profiled T cell repertoires from 640 or so subjects and related those repertoires to cytomegalovirus serostatus. In a later analysis, previously published TCR beta repertoires from roughly 710 donors were re-analyzed and high-resolution HLA genotyping was added so that TCR occurrence patterns could be studied. All discovery cohort repertoires had been generated using a single sequencing platform. Across 398 genotyped donors of the cohort, an average of roughly 200,000 unique TCR beta nucleotide sequences per donor were sequenced, and roughly 17% of those sequences were non-productive.

The cohort consisted of approximately 670 healthy bone marrow donors. All cohort members were sampled while nominally healthy, although unrecorded immune exposures were likely present. The donor tested CMV seropositive and was one of the 289 seropositive cohort members. A peripheral blood sample was collected from each donor, and TCR beta sequencing was performed on peripheral blood mononuclear cells. Genomic DNA was extracted from the blood cell samples with the Qiagen DNeasy Blood Extraction Kit. What the research found in general, with its limitations: Some IMGT-functional V segments, including TRBV6-2 and TRBV6-3, could not be distinguished by the 87-base-pair reads and were therefore excluded. In a later genetic analysis, a missense DCLRE1C variant was associated with V-gene and J-gene trimming of TCR beta chains, and the association was replicated in an independent cohort. Compared with the roughly 600-donor mean, donors in an Asian-associated ancestry cluster had fewer N-insertions in productive TCRs, according to a later genetic analysis. Correlated functional status among segregating V segments might be attributable to linkage disequilibrium, but an unknown experimental factor could not be ruled out. A cluster of highly shared sequence variants was judged likely to be a technical artifact of the sequencing pipeline. Most TCR sequences were observed very rarely across donors, whereas some public TCRs were present in many individuals. A later analysis reported that several top co-occurrence clusters appeared linked to parvovirus B19, influenza, CMV and Epstein-Barr virus. Because HLA typing was missing for some donors at each locus, association tests included only the typed subset. The study listed 150 to 200 TCR beta chains as associated with cytomegalovirus. This cohort had only TCR beta chains sequenced, and the lack of alpha or paired-chain data limited which features could be detected. A further reported finding was that TCR beta sequences accurately predicted the HLA-A and HLA-B alleles for most subjects in the first cohort. According to a later analysis, TCR association rates differed among HLA loci, with DRB1 alleles showing the most associated TCRs and HLA-C alleles showing the fewest. CMV serostatus was the only immune exposure information available for the cohort. According to a later analysis, most CMV-associated TCR beta chains appeared to be HLA-restricted, and the HLA associations seemed to be driven largely by CMV exposure. Assigning TCR associations to individual alleles was difficult when HLA alleles, especially DR and DQ, strongly co-occurred. It was suggested by the authors that the approach could potentially be generalized to other disease states and immunological phenotypes. Sequencing depth was assumed to be roughly uniform across donors in the presence/absence analyses, though that assumption may not hold. In a later analysis, HLA-associated TCR beta chains showed more clonal expansion and lower generation probabilities than non-associated chains that were equally common. In both the original and validation cohorts, the classifier was reported to diagnose cytomegalovirus status with high specificity and sensitivity. The earlier analysis of 450 to 700 of the donors excluded fewer than 20 rarely observed V segments, including chromosome 9 orphons, because counts were too low. Broadly in line with IMGT annotations, most TCR beta V segments showed up in productive rearrangements about 87% or about 30% of the time in an earlier analysis of 587 of the donors. Specific HLA alleles were associated with more than 15,000 TCR beta sequences at a false discovery rate of 0.05 in a later analysis. In vitro tests confirmed that three of the cytomegalovirus-associated TCR beta chains recognize cytomegalovirus antigens.

The chain joins TRBV27 to TRBJ1-1, with TRBD1 tentatively as D gene (6 bases match). The sequencing sample was made of PBMCs. This receptor was taken from a man between 50 and 59 years old in good health and CMV-seropositive. In nucleotide form, the sequence is TGTGCCAGCATTAGCGGGACACAGCTCACTGAAGCTTTCTTT. This codes for CASISGTQLTEAFF.